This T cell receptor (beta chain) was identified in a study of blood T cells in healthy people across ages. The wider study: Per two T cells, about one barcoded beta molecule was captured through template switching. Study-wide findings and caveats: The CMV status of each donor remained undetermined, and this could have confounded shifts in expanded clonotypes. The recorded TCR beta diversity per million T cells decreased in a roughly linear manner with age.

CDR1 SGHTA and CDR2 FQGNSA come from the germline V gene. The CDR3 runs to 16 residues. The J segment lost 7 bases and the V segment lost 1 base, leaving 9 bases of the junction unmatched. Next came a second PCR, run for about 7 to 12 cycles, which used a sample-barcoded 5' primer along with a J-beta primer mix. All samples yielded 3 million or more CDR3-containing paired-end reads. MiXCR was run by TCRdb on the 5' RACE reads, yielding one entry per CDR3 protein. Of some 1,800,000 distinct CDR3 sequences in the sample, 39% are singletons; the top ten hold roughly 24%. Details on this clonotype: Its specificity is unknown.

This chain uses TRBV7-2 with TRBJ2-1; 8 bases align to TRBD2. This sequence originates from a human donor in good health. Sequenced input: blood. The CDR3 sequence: CASSLELAGFENEQFF. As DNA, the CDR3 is TGTGCCAGCAGCTTAGAGCTAGCGGGTTTCGAGAATGAGCAGTTCTTC.